These T cell receptor beta chains were read from a single sample in a study of shared clonotypes between healthy human individuals. Assay: immunoSEQ multiplex PCR; the TCRdb copy retains only in-frame clones and omits some. The sample consists of some 500,000 clones, 90% to 96% of them appearing once. The sequencing input was naive CD4+ T cells sorted from blood. Receptors originate from a woman aged 25 to 45 in good health. Each CDR3 is given with its conserved first and last residue. The order of the fields is D gene, J gene, V gene, clone size, CDR3 protein, CDR3 DNA. A D gene is named only where the DNA matches it firmly. Clone size is stated in some rows and not others, as once, few, many or a class when expanded.

-,TRBJ1-1,TRBV6-1,-,CASSEALGVWISEAFF,TGTGCCAGCAGTGAAGCGCTAGGGGTTTGGATCTCTGAAGCTTTCTTT
-,TRBJ2-1,TRBV21-1,-,CASSKVQGLADNEQFF,TGTGCCAGCAGCAAAGTTCAGGGACTAGCGGACAATGAGCAGTTCTTC
-,TRBJ2-1,TRBV6-5,once,CASSYGADYNEQFF,TGTGCCAGCAGTTACGGAGCGGACTACAATGAGCAGTTCTTC
TRBD2,TRBJ2-3,TRBV27,-,CARGSGRESDTQYF,TGTGCCAGGGGGTCGGGGCGGGAGTCAGATACGCAGTATTTT
TRBD1,TRBJ2-7,TRBV7-8,-,CASSWGQGTSKSYEQYF,TGTGCCAGCAGCTGGGGACAGGGGACTTCTAAATCATACGAGCAGTACTTC
-,TRBJ1-2,TRBV5-1,-,CASSSSGTIGYTF,TGCGCCAGCAGCTCCTCCGGGACGATTGGCTACACCTTC
TRBD2,TRBJ2-1,TRBV6-5,once,CASSWTGGGSYNEQFF,TGTGCCAGCAGTTGGACGGGAGGAGGCTCCTACAATGAGCAGTTCTTC
-,TRBJ1-2,TRBV7-9,once,CASRLDSSLPYGYTF,TGTGCCAGCAGACTAGACAGCTCCCTACCTTATGGCTACACCTTC
-,TRBJ2-7,TRBV7-8,-,CASSFGTGISYEQYF,TGTGCCAGCAGCTTCGGAACAGGGATCAGCTACGAGCAGTACTTC
-,TRBJ2-3,TRBV19,-,CASTDTQEMADTQYF,TGTGCCAGTACCGACACGCAGGAGATGGCAGATACGCAGTATTTT
-,TRBJ2-3,TRBV5-1,-,CASSGGWGGLGTDTQYF,TGCGCCAGCAGCGGGGGCTGGGGTGGTCTGGGCACAGATACGCAGTATTTT
TRBD2,TRBJ2-5,TRBV6-5,-,CASSPGLADQETQYF,TGTGCCAGCAGCCCGGGACTAGCGGACCAAGAGACCCAGTACTTC
TRBD2,TRBJ2-7,TRBV27,-,CASKLNREDPEQYF,TGTGCCAGCAAACTGAACCGGGAGGACCCCGAGCAGTACTTC
-,TRBJ1-2,TRBV2,-,CASSYKSIRGRYGYTF,TGTGCCAGCAGCTACAAATCCATACGGGGGAGGTATGGCTACACCTTC
-,TRBJ2-3,TRBV7-8,-,CASSPGTYTDTQYF,TGTGCCAGCAGCCCCGGGACGTACACAGATACGCAGTATTTT
-,TRBJ1-5,TRBV4-1,-,CASSQDRRDQPQHF,TGCGCCAGCAGCCAAGACCGACGCGACCAGCCCCAGCATTTT
TRBD1,TRBJ2-7,TRBV18,-,CASSPTGVIPYEQYF,TGTGCCAGCTCACCGACAGGGGTCATTCCCTACGAGCAGTACTTC
-,TRBJ1-4,TRBV30,-,CAWRGVSGTHHEKLFF,TGTGCCTGGAGAGGGGTTTCCGGGACACATCATGAAAAACTGTTTTTT
TRBD1,TRBJ2-7,TRBV7-8,-,CASSRDRTSYEQYF,TGTGCCAGCAGCCGGGACAGGACCTCCTACGAGCAGTACTTC
TRBD2,TRBJ2-1,TRBV19,-,CASSIDRTSGYEQFF,TGTGCCAGTAGTATAGATCGGACTAGCGGGTATGAGCAGTTCTTC
-,TRBJ2-3,TRBV27,-,CASSRVGILTDTQYF,TGTGCCAGCAGTCGAGTCGGTATACTCACAGATACGCAGTATTTT
TRBD2,TRBJ2-1,TRBV11-2,-,CASSETSGNYNEQFF,TGTGCCAGCAGCGAAACTAGCGGGAACTACAATGAGCAGTTCTTC
TRBD1,TRBJ2-1,TRBV19,-,CASRDSGWNEQFF,TGTGCCTCCCGGGACAGTGGATGGAATGAGCAGTTCTTC
-,TRBJ2-7,TRBV19,-,CASSILRRGTANYEQYF,TGTGCCAGTAGTATACTTCGACGGGGGACAGCAAACTACGAGCAGTACTTC
-,TRBJ2-7,TRBV19,-,CASRPGGSSYEQYF,TGTGCCAGTAGACCGGGGGGCAGCTCCTACGAGCAGTACTTC
TRBD2,TRBJ2-3,TRBV29-1,-,CSVEEPSGLNTQYF,TGCAGCGTTGAAGAACCTAGCGGGTTAAATACGCAGTATTTT
-,TRBJ1-1,TRBV7-2,-,CASSLVPGGMNTEAFF,TGTGCCAGCAGCTTAGTTCCAGGCGGTATGAACACTGAAGCTTTCTTT
-,TRBJ1-5,TRBV27,-,CASSLRFANQPQHF,TGTGCCAGCAGTTTGAGATTCGCTAATCAGCCCCAGCATTTT
-,TRBJ2-5,TRBV10-3,-,CAISVRLQETQYF,TGTGCCATCAGTGTTCGGCTACAAGAGACCCAGTACTTC
TRBD1,TRBJ2-1,TRBV19,-,CASSRGRDRVRNEQFF,TGTGCCAGTAGTAGGGGCCGGGACAGGGTTAGGAATGAGCAGTTCTTC